This T cell receptor beta chain stems from a study of monozygotic twins with inflammatory bowel disease. TCRdb reprocessed the 5' RACE reads and reports one entry per CDR3 protein, with no DNA. Its clone listing holds more than 350,000 distinct CDR3 sequences. Germline CDR1 is LNHDA and CDR2 is SQIVND (reference sequence). This CDR3 region has 16 residues. Blood was drawn at about 2.4 ml per donor. The sequenced sample was blood. The chain employs TRBV19 and TRBJ2-5; with no DNA, the TCRdb D assignment of TRBD2 cannot be verified. This receptor was taken from a human donor with ulcerative colitis or Crohn's disease, or a healthy co-twin of an affected twin (not recorded which). The CDR3 region is CASSMGLAGDWETQYF.